One and the same sample provided the 17 T cell receptor beta chains below, sequenced in a study of radiation and T cells in renal cell carcinoma. The repertoire was sequenced with immunoSEQ multiplex PCR; TCRdb's copy has only in-frame clones and lacks some. Of 100,000 to 150,000 clones listed, 81% are singletons. The time point denotes: blood 2 weeks post-SBRT. Indicated treatment: 15 Gy SBRT to primary tumor, nephrectomy 4 weeks later. This specimen was blood, taken from a patient whose treatment included radiotherapy and nephrectomy. The source is a man in his forties or fifties with renal cell carcinoma.

This clone was detected a few times. The chain carries TRBV7-9 and TRBJ1-5; tentatively, D is TRBD1 (5 bases). This CDR3 spans 14 amino acids. CDR1 and CDR2 (germline): SEHNR, FQNEAQ (reference sequence). V dropped 4 bases and J dropped 2 bases, with 9 bases sitting between them. The CDR3 protein is CASSSGGGNQPQHF. Here the CDR3 DNA reads TGTGCCAGCAGCTCCGGGGGAGGCAATCAGCCCCAGCATTTT.

The genes are TRBV5-1 and TRBJ2-7; 13 bases fit TRBD2. Losses at the gene ends were 2 bases for V and 5 bases for J; bases not matched to a gene: 7. Germline values: CDR1 SGHRS, CDR2 YFSETQ. This CDR3 contains 16 residues. CDR3 in DNA: TGCGCCAGCAGCTTATTCGCCGGGACTAGCGGGGACGAGCAGTACTTC. This encodes CASSLFAGTSGDEQYF.

The CDR3 DNA reads TGCGCCAGCAGCTTGGATGAGCGGGGCCCTTCTGTTTACAATGAGCAGTTCTTC. Translating gives CASSLDERGPSVYNEQFF. The V gene is TRBV5-1, the J gene TRBJ2-1; 7 bases are shared with TRBD2. Germline CDR1 SGHRS, CDR2 YFSETQ. The V and J ends lost 0 bases and 4 bases, in that order; junction bases with no gene match: 13. The CDR3 runs to 18 residues.

This rearrangement joins TRBV6-1 to TRBJ1-5; 9 bases fit TRBD1. The germline gives CDR1 MNHNS, CDR2 SASEGT. With 6 bases clipped from V and 7 bases from J, the junction kept 10 bases outside the gene matches. This CDR3 is 15 amino acids long. In DNA, the CDR3 is TGTGCCAGCAGACTACGACAGGGGGGGGAACAGCCCCAGCATTTT. Residues: CASRLRQGGEQPQHF.

This clone was counted a few times. The chain recombines TRBV9 with TRBJ1-4, with TRBD1 matching 9 bases. The CDR3 length is 15 residues. V gave up 0 bases and J gave up 9 bases; unmatched junction bases: 6. CDR1 SGDLS and CDR2 YYNGEE come from the germline V gene. The CDR3, as DNA: TGTGCCAGCAGCGTAGGGGGACAGGGAACAAAAAAACTGTTTTTT. This translates into CASSVGGQGTKKLFF.

The CDR3 is CASSLVSSGSYNEQFF. Written as DNA, the CDR3 is TGTGCCAGCAGCTTAGTTTCAAGCGGGAGCTACAATGAGCAGTTCTTC. V and J are TRBV7-6 and TRBJ2-1; the match to TRBD2 covers 8 bases. Losses at the gene ends were 1 base for V and 3 bases for J; bases not matched to a gene: 5. From germline, CDR1 is SGHVS and CDR2 FNYEAQ. The CDR3 runs 16 residues.

The J gene is TRBJ1-2, the V gene TRBV28; D is ambiguous. CDR1 and CDR2 (germline): MDHEN, SYDVKM. V was clipped by 7 bases and J by 6 bases, with 15 bases between them. The CDR3 extends over 13 amino acids. CDR3 region: CASIKSWLDGYTF. The CDR3 coding sequence is TGTGCCAGCATAAAAAGTTGGTTAGATGGCTACACCTTC.

The chain uses TRBV27 and TRBJ2-5; weak D call: TRBD2 (5 bases). Germline V gene lookup returns CDR1 MNHEY and CDR2 SMNVEV (reference sequence). V was pared by 3 bases and J by 5 bases, with 13 bases between. The CDR3 length is 14 residues. The CDR3 nucleotides read TGTGCCAGCAGTTTGATGCGGACTTCGGAGACCCAGTACTTC. The encoded protein is CASSLMRTSETQYF.

With regard to this clone: Other DNA sequences in this specimen translate into the identical CDR3. The chain links TRBV11-2 to TRBJ2-7; the match to TRBD1 covers 7 bases. The CDR3 has 14 amino acids. From germline, CDR1 is SGHAT and CDR2 FQNNGV. Trimming took 2 bases from V and 4 from J; bases not matched to a gene: 5. CDR3: CASSLYRGSYEQYF. CDR3 sequence (DNA): TGTGCCAGCAGCTTATACAGGGGCTCTTACGAGCAGTACTTC.

The chain recombines TRBV10-3 with TRBJ2-7; the D gene is possibly TRBD2 (5 bases). Germline V gene lookup returns CDR1 ENHRY and CDR2 SYGVKD. The CDR3 spans 15 residues. The V end lost 0 bases, the J end lost 0 bases, and 9 bases lay between the germline ends. For the CDR3, the DNA is TGTGCCATCAGTGAGTCGACGGGAAGCTCCTACGAGCAGTACTTC. Amino acids: CAISESTGSSYEQYF.

This chain connects TRBV19 to TRBJ2-7, with a weak D call TRBD1 (6 bases). This CDR3 spans 13 amino acids. Per germline, CDR1 LNHDA and CDR2 SQIVND (reference sequence). Trimming left V 8 bases short and J 2 bases short, with 13 bases between. CDR3 amino acids: CASSGQGTYEQYF. In DNA, the CDR3 is TGTGCCAGTTCAGGGCAGGGGACCTACGAGCAGTACTTC.

This clone was counted at least ten times. This rearrangement joins TRBV6-5 to TRBJ2-2; TRBD2 is a possible D gene (5 bases). The germline V gene has CDR1 MNHEY and CDR2 SVGAGI. The CDR3 covers 13 residues. Deletions cut 8 bases from V and 7 bases from J, with 14 bases between. CDR3 residues: CASGSGSVGELFF. The CDR3 DNA reads TGTGCCAGCGGCTCTGGGAGCGTCGGGGAGCTGTTTTTT.

The rearrangement uses TRBV14 and TRBJ2-2; 7 nucleotides agree with TRBD2. The CDR3 sequence is 19 residues long. V was clipped by 1 base and J by 2 bases; unmatched bases: 13. CDR1 SGHDN and CDR2 FVKESK come from the germline V gene. The CDR3 sequence is CASSQVWRGTISNTGELFF. Here the CDR3 DNA reads TGTGCCAGCAGCCAAGTCTGGCGGGGGACCATAAGCAACACCGGGGAGCTGTTTTTT.

The V and J genes are TRBV28 and TRBJ2-2; D might be TRBD2 (6 bases). Germline V lookup: CDR1 MDHEN, CDR2 SYDVKM. V was trimmed by 5 bases and J by 4 bases, leaving 8 bases between them. This CDR3 contains 13 residues. Written as DNA, the CDR3 is TGTGCCAGCAGTGGGAGGTCCACCGGGGAGCTGTTTTTT. Protein sequence: CASSGRSTGELFF.

The gene calls are TRBV4-3 and TRBJ1-5; D is possibly TRBD1 (6 bases). This CDR3 is 16 amino acids long. V shed 0 bases and J shed 3 bases, with 12 bases lying between them. Germline CDR1 LGHNA, CDR2 YSLEER. The CDR3 nucleotides are TGCGCCAGCAGCCAAGAAGTAACAGGGAACAATCAGCCCCAGCATTTT. Translation: CASSQEVTGNNQPQHF.

J is TRBJ2-5 and V is TRBV7-3; 7 nucleotides match TRBD2. The CDR3 consists of 14 residues. Germline CDR1 reads SGHTA; CDR2 reads FQGTGA. V gave up 3 bases and J gave up 1 base; unmatched junction bases: 2. In nucleotides, the CDR3 is TGTGCCAGCAGCTTTGGCGGGAGCCAAGAGACCCAGTACTTC. This encodes CASSFGGSQETQYF.

This clone showed up just a few times. The J gene is TRBJ1-2, the V gene TRBV28; D gene unclear. The CDR3 is 13 residues long. Germline V lookup: CDR1 MDHEN, CDR2 SYDVKM. Trimming took 5 bases from V and 6 from J, leaving 13 bases between them. The DNA of the CDR3 is TGTGCCAGCAGTCCCCGACGGGCCGATGGCTACACCTTC. This gives the protein CASSPRRADGYTF.